Below are 4 T cell receptor beta chains sequenced from a single sample in a study of blood T cell repertoires in COVID-19. Assay: immunoSEQ multiplex PCR; the TCRdb copy retains only in-frame clones and omits some. The sample contains around 450,000 clones, less than 95% of which appear only once. Source material: PBMCs or T cells enriched from blood (not recorded which). The receptors were gathered from a man younger than 35 who had recovered from COVID-19.

This sequence joins TRBV7-9 and TRBJ1-1; no definite D call. The CDR3 length is 13 residues. Germline CDR1 and CDR2: SEHNR and FQNEAQ (reference sequence). Trimming removed 4 bases from V and 7 bases from J, with 13 bases in between. The CDR3 sequence is CASSSFSGSEAFF. The CDR3 bases are TGTGCCAGCAGCTCCTTCAGCGGGAGTGAAGCTTTCTTT.

The chain employs TRBV27 and TRBJ1-2; D gene unclear. Trimming took off 2 bases at V and 0 bases at J, with 13 bases between the two ends. The germline V gene encodes CDR1 MNHEY and CDR2 SMNVEV (reference sequence). This CDR3 is built from 16 residues. This chain's CDR3 is CASSLIGSSANYGYTF. The CDR3 region has the DNA TGTGCCAGCAGTTTAATCGGGAGCTCTGCTAACTATGGCTACACCTTC.

The genes are TRBV28 and TRBJ2-1, with D tentatively TRBD2 (6 bases). V lost 3 bases and J lost 4, with 10 bases in between. The germline V gene has CDR1 MDHEN and CDR2 SYDVKM. The CDR3 contains 14 residues. The CDR3 is CASSFAGPYNEQFF. The CDR3 DNA is TGTGCCAGCAGTTTTGCGGGACCTTACAATGAGCAGTTCTTC.

The chain has TRBV7-2 and TRBJ2-7; 8 positions match TRBD2. This CDR3 region has 13 residues. V lost 3 bases to trimming and J lost 2 bases; unmatched junction nucleotides: 0. CDR1 and CDR2 (germline): SGHTA, FQGNSA. Here the CDR3 reads CASSLGLAYEQYF. Written as DNA, the CDR3 is TGTGCCAGCAGCTTGGGACTAGCCTACGAGCAGTACTTC.